This TCR beta chain emerged from a study of blood T cell repertoires in COVID-19. Assay: immunoSEQ multiplex PCR; the TCRdb copy retains only in-frame clones and omits some. The sample yields under 250,000 clones, around nine tenths seen once. This CDR3 has 14 amino acids. The germline CDR1 and CDR2 sequences are MNHEY and SVGAGI. Trimming took off 11 bases at V and 2 bases at J, with 13 bases between the two ends. J is TRBJ1-6 and V is TRBV6-5; no reliable D call. This clonotype originated in a woman aged 55-70 years with acute or convalescent COVID-19. The sample comprised peripheral blood. The CDR3 reads CACHGGTYNSPLHF. DNA of the CDR3: TGTGCCTGCCACGGAGGGACCTATAATTCACCCCTCCACTTT.